Given below is one T cell receptor beta chain in context. Its recognized antigen is unknown. The record has no base qualities; no much larger clone is one base away. This specimen belongs to a study of T cell clonotyping in hematopoietic cell transplantation (dated by TCRdb to the early 2020s). Turning to the overall study: Pretransplant samples from recipients were collected after cytoreduction. The study collected roughly 150 blood samples from approximately 32 consecutive transplant recipients and their related donors. Patient recruitment ran from September 2015 to January 2017, and follow-up continued until September 2020 or death.

TCR beta CDR3 regions were amplified from genomic DNA with the immunoSEQ assay, a bias-controlled multiplex PCR using V- and J-specific primers. A proprietary barcode and Illumina adapter sequences were added to the CDR3 amplicons in a second PCR step. An Illumina MiSeq instrument was used to sequence the CDR3 libraries. As for the authors' bioinformatics: immunoSEQ Analyzer 3.0 was used for export and quality control, with R Bioconductor and Immunarch used for downstream analyses. Only productive rearrangements within the normalized downsampled data set were used in the calculation of repertoire metrics. In the normalized cohort, clonotypes with more than 5 templates were defined as pathologically expanded. Repertoire diversity was measured with the Inverse Simpson Index. To capture all clonotypes, the CMV-specificity analyses were run on the non-normalized data set. TCRdb carries this immuneACCESS record with in-frame sequences only. Its versions omit some clonotypes, under half of them owing to an unresolved V gene in the studies checked, with the rest unexplained. V, J and clone size derive from that table, while D and trimming were established from the DNA sequence. Within this sample are approximately 50,000 clones, with 70% to 90% of them counted one time only. 5.9% of the sample rests with the top ten.

Taken with the paper, the label for time point translates to: recipient sample about 28 days before transplant, after cytoreduction. Recipient blood was collected about 28 days before transplant and at days 30, 100 and 180 after transplant. Nuclei Lysis Solution was used to extract genomic DNA from fresh or cryopreserved unfractionated peripheral blood mononuclear cells. The CDR3 holds 13 amino acids from the cysteine to the phenylalanine. The entry retains the CDR3 DNA only, 39 bases that are in frame from base 1. The junction shows trimming of 7 bases on V and 6 bases on J, plus 13 bases between the germline ends. For CDR1 and CDR2, the germline V gene (reference sequence) lists LNHDA and SQIVND. Study-wide conclusions, independent of this receptor: Only a small fraction of recipient repertoires overlapped donor repertoires, with over 95% appearing de novo at the given depth. After transplant, TCR diversity in recipients dropped, and pathologically expanded clonotypes increased progressively from day 30 to day 180. The sample size was limited, and CD4 and CD8 repertoire contributions could not be separated because cells were not sorted. Donor and pretransplant recipient Inverse Simpson Index values predicted broader posttransplant TCR repertoire diversity.

This TCR was recovered from a man aged 55 to 69 with biphenotypic leukemia. Some clones in this sample may be carry-over from other donors' samples. Source: peripheral blood mononuclear cells, taken before stem cell transplant. Here the chain combines TRBV19 and TRBJ2-1; too little of a D gene remains to name it. The DNA sequence reads TGTGCCAGTACCATCGGCGAACTCAATGAGCAGTTCTTC. It is translated as CASTIGELNEQFF.